Sequencing of this TCR beta chain was carried out in a study of cytomegalovirus exposure and HLA in healthy donors. Study outcomes and limitations: A missense variant in DCLRE1C was later tied to TCR beta V- and J-gene trimming.

13 Jbeta primers and 60 Vbeta primers were used for the PCR. Using immunoSEQ multiplex PCR, the repertoire was profiled, and TCRdb retains in-frame clones only, with some absent. The profile shows approximately 120,000 clones, 70% to 80% of them singletons. Concerning this clone itself: Its target is unknown.

The source of this sequence is a middle-aged man in good health and CMV-seronegative. Sequencing was performed on PBMCs.

The CDR3 nucleotides read TGTGCCAGCAGCTTAACAGGGGTGAACACCGGGGAGCTGTTTTTT. Protein: CASSLTGVNTGELFF. The chain couples TRBV7-2 to TRBJ2-2, with 7 positions matching TRBD1. CDR1 and CDR2 from the germline V gene are SGHTA and FQGNSA. Trimming at V came to 2 bases and at J to 1 base, leaving 1 base not matched to a gene. CDR3 length: 15 residues.